This is a list of T cell receptor beta chains from one sample in a study of CD8+ T cells in alopecia areata. Method: immunoSEQ multiplex PCR; TCRdb's copy keeps in-frame clones and lacks some. Of roughly 100,000 clones detected, under 90% appear once; the ten largest clones hold 11%. The sequenced sample was CD8+ T cells sorted from blood, obtained at week 34, from a patient treated with tofacitinib. All receptors derive from a human donor with alopecia areata. Both conserved end residues are part of each CDR3. Fields, in order: V gene, D gene, clone size, J gene, CDR3 DNA, CDR3 protein. The D gene is left open where the match is weak. Rows give clone size only sometimes, using once, few, many, or a class for an expanded clone.

V: TRBV27; D: .; size: .; J: TRBJ2-7; DNA: TGTGCCAGCAGTCCAGGGGCTTCCTACGAGCAGTACTTC; CDR3: CASSPGASYEQYF
V: TRBV27; D: .; size: .; J: TRBJ2-7; DNA: TGTGCCAGCAGTTTATTTCGGGGGTCCTACGAGCAGTACTTC; CDR3: CASSLFRGSYEQYF
V: TRBV29-1; D: .; size: .; J: TRBJ1-2; DNA: TGCAGCGTGGAAGACAGGAGTAACTATGGCTACACCTTC; CDR3: CSVEDRSNYGYTF
V: TRBV30; D: .; size: .; J: TRBJ2-1; DNA: TGTGCCTGGACCCGCGGGGAAGGGGGTGAGCAGTTCTTC; CDR3: CAWTRGEGGEQFF
V: TRBV11-2; D: .; size: .; J: TRBJ2-3; DNA: TGTGCCAGCAGCCATGACTTCGGCACGAGAGACACAGATACGCAGTATTTT; CDR3: CASSHDFGTRDTDTQYF
V: TRBV2; D: TRBD1; size: .; J: TRBJ1-4; DNA: TGTGCCAGCAGTGATCGGACAGGAGGACGTGAAAAACTGTTTTTT; CDR3: CASSDRTGGREKLFF
V: TRBV13; D: .; size: .; J: TRBJ2-7; DNA: TGTGCCAGCAGCTTAGGACCGACAGCCTACGAGCAGTACTTC; CDR3: CASSLGPTAYEQYF
V: TRBV9; D: TRBD1; size: .; J: TRBJ1-2; DNA: TGTGCCAGCAGCGTCCCGGGACAGGGACTGCACTATGGCTACACCTTC; CDR3: CASSVPGQGLHYGYTF
V: TRBV7-9; D: .; size: .; J: TRBJ2-2; DNA: TGTGCCAGCAGCTCGGTACAGGATAACACCGGGGAGCTGTTTTTT; CDR3: CASSSVQDNTGELFF
V: TRBV5-1; D: TRBD2; size: .; J: TRBJ2-3; DNA: TGCGCCAGCAGCTTGGTGCGGGGGTCTCGGGATGGAGGCACAGATACGCAGTATTTT; CDR3: CASSLVRGSRDGGTDTQYF
V: TRBV10-3; D: .; size: .; J: TRBJ1-1; DNA: TGTGCCGCCGGGGGGGGCACTGAAGCTTTCTTT; CDR3: CAAGGGTEAFF
V: TRBV18; D: .; size: .; J: TRBJ2-7; DNA: TGTGCCAGCTCACCACCTGACTCCTACGAGCAGTACTTC; CDR3: CASSPPDSYEQYF
V: TRBV27; D: TRBD1; size: .; J: TRBJ2-3; DNA: TGTGCCAGCAGTGGGACAGGGGGGGTCCTCACAGATACGCAGTATTTT; CDR3: CASSGTGGVLTDTQYF
V: TRBV7-9; D: .; size: .; J: TRBJ1-1; DNA: TGTGCCAGCAGCTTATTCGGGGGGGCTGAAGCTTTCTTT; CDR3: CASSLFGGAEAFF
V: TRBV19; D: .; size: few; J: TRBJ1-1; DNA: TGTGCCAGTAGTATGGAAGGGAGGGGCACTGAAGCTTTCTTT; CDR3: CASSMEGRGTEAFF
V: TRBV6-5; D: TRBD2; size: .; J: TRBJ2-3; DNA: TGTGCCACCGGACTAGCGGGGCTAGATACGCAGTATTTT; CDR3: CATGLAGLDTQYF
V: TRBV11-2; D: .; size: .; J: TRBJ1-6; DNA: TGTGCCAGCAGCTTAGTACGCTGGGGGTGGGTTTCACCCCTCCACTTT; CDR3: CASSLVRWGWVSPLHF
V: TRBV5-4; D: .; size: .; J: TRBJ1-1; DNA: TGTGCCAGCAGCCTTGGACCCAACTGGAACACTGAAGCTTTCTTT; CDR3: CASSLGPNWNTEAFF
V: TRBV5-6; D: .; size: .; J: TRBJ1-1; DNA: TGTGCCAGCAGCTTGCCCGGGAGGGGCGCTTTCTTT; CDR3: CASSLPGRGAFF
V: TRBV28; D: TRBD2; size: .; J: TRBJ2-2; DNA: TGTGCCAGCAGTTCCCCTATGCGGGAGGGGGTCGGGGAGCTGTTTTTT; CDR3: CASSSPMREGVGELFF
V: TRBV5-1; D: TRBD1; size: .; J: TRBJ2-7; DNA: TGCGCCAGCAGCTGGGAAGGACAGGGGTTGACCTACGAGCAGTACTTC; CDR3: CASSWEGQGLTYEQYF
V: TRBV5-1; D: .; size: .; J: TRBJ2-7; DNA: TGCGCCAGCAGTTTTGGACTGACGAGCTCCTACGAGCAGTACTTC; CDR3: CASSFGLTSSYEQYF
V: TRBV7-2; D: .; size: few; J: TRBJ2-7; DNA: TGTGCCAGCAGCTTCGGGGCCGACGAGCAGTACTTC; CDR3: CASSFGADEQYF
V: TRBV28; D: .; size: .; J: TRBJ2-4; DNA: TGTGCCAGCAGTTTGGTTGCAGACCTAGCCAAAAACATTCAGTACTTC; CDR3: CASSLVADLAKNIQYF
V: TRBV4-1; D: TRBD1; size: .; J: TRBJ1-1; DNA: TGCGCCAGCAGCCAAGTCCCCGGGACAGGGTGGAGAGCTTTCTTT; CDR3: CASSQVPGTGWRAFF
V: TRBV7-2; D: .; size: .; J: TRBJ2-7; DNA: TGTGCCAGCAGCTCGGGCCCGGAGGCTTACGAGCAGTACTTC; CDR3: CASSSGPEAYEQYF
V: TRBV29-1; D: TRBD2; size: .; J: TRBJ2-7; DNA: TGCAGCGTAGAACTAGCGGGGGGCCATAGCTCCTACGAGCAGTACTTC; CDR3: CSVELAGGHSSYEQYF
V: TRBV5-1; D: TRBD2; size: once; J: TRBJ2-3; DNA: TGCGCCAGCAGCGCCCATGGGCTAGCGGAAGTCACAGATACGCAGTATTTT; CDR3: CASSAHGLAEVTDTQYF
V: TRBV11-2; D: .; size: .; J: TRBJ2-7; DNA: TGTGCCAGCAGCTTAGTGCAGTACGAGCAGTACTTC; CDR3: CASSLVQYEQYF
V: TRBV7-2; D: TRBD2; size: .; J: TRBJ2-7; DNA: TGTGCCAGCAGCTTTCTCCCTTGGATTGCAGCGGGGACTTCCTACGAGCAGTACTTC; CDR3: CASSFLPWIAAGTSYEQYF
V: TRBV13; D: TRBD2; size: .; J: TRBJ2-2; DNA: TGTGCCAGCAGCCGTTATCGACTAGCGGGAGGTTTGGCCGGGGAGCTGTTTTTT; CDR3: CASSRYRLAGGLAGELFF
V: TRBV13; D: TRBD2; size: .; J: TRBJ2-3; DNA: TGTGCCAGCAGCTCGGGACTAGCGGGAGTTGTTACGCAGTATTTT; CDR3: CASSSGLAGVVTQYF
V: TRBV6-5; D: .; size: .; J: TRBJ1-5; DNA: TGTGCCAGCAGTTACGGAACGGGAGGGCAGCCCCAGCATTTT; CDR3: CASSYGTGGQPQHF
V: TRBV9; D: TRBD2; size: .; J: TRBJ2-1; DNA: TGTGCCAGCAGCTTGGGACTAGCGGTTGAGCAGTTCTTC; CDR3: CASSLGLAVEQFF
V: TRBV5-1; D: TRBD1; size: once; J: TRBJ2-7; DNA: TGCGCCAGCAGCTTGGAAGCAGGGGGCTGGGACGAGCAGTACTTC; CDR3: CASSLEAGGWDEQYF
V: TRBV27; D: .; size: .; J: TRBJ2-7; DNA: TGTGCCACCCGATGGGGGGTAGCCTACGAGCAGTACTTC; CDR3: CATRWGVAYEQYF
V: TRBV10-3; D: TRBD2; size: .; J: TRBJ2-7; DNA: TGTGCCATCAGTGATCCTAGCGGGGGGTACGAGCAGTACTTC; CDR3: CAISDPSGGYEQYF
V: TRBV6-1; D: .; size: .; J: TRBJ1-1; DNA: TGTGCCAGCAGTGAACCGACACTCAACCCTGAAGCTTTCTTT; CDR3: CASSEPTLNPEAFF
V: TRBV7-3; D: .; size: .; J: TRBJ2-5; DNA: TGTGCCAGCAGCCCGCGGGGAGGAGAAGTAGAGACCCAGTACTTC; CDR3: CASSPRGGEVETQYF
V: TRBV5-4; D: TRBD2; size: few; J: TRBJ2-1; DNA: TGTGCCAGCAGCCTTAGCGGGGAGCAGTTCTTC; CDR3: CASSLSGEQFF
V: TRBV6-1; D: .; size: once; J: TRBJ1-6; DNA: TGTGCCAGCAGTGAAGGGAGGGGGAGCTCCTATAATTCACCCCTCCACTTT; CDR3: CASSEGRGSSYNSPLHF
V: TRBV29-1; D: .; size: .; J: TRBJ2-7; DNA: TGCAGCGTTGAACGGACGGGACAAGGGAACCTTTACGAGCAGTACTTC; CDR3: CSVERTGQGNLYEQYF
V: TRBV7-8; D: .; size: .; J: TRBJ1-3; DNA: TGTGCCAGCGGGGGAAACACCATATATTTT; CDR3: CASGGNTIYF
V: TRBV7-6; D: .; size: once; J: TRBJ2-1; DNA: TGTGCCAGCAGCGACCGCGGGAATGAGCAGTTCTTC; CDR3: CASSDRGNEQFF
V: TRBV27; D: TRBD2; size: .; J: TRBJ2-1; DNA: TGTGCCAGCAGCCCTAGCGGGGGGTACCATGAGCAGTTCTTC; CDR3: CASSPSGGYHEQFF
V: TRBV7-9; D: .; size: .; J: TRBJ2-3; DNA: TGTGCCAGCAGTAACGCCCCTTACTTAACAGATACGCAGTATTTT; CDR3: CASSNAPYLTDTQYF
V: TRBV7-9; D: TRBD1; size: .; J: TRBJ2-7; DNA: TGTGCCAGCAGCACAATAATTGGGACAGCCCGTCGGGAGCAGTACTTC; CDR3: CASSTIIGTARREQYF
V: TRBV7-2; D: TRBD2; size: .; J: TRBJ2-3; DNA: TGTGCCAGCAGCCCCCTAGCGGGCACAGATACGCAGTATTTT; CDR3: CASSPLAGTDTQYF
V: TRBV2; D: .; size: once; J: TRBJ2-4; DNA: TGTGCCAGCAGTGATGACATTCAGTACTTC; CDR3: CASSDDIQYF
V: TRBV6-1; D: .; size: .; J: TRBJ2-3; DNA: TGTGCCAGCAAGGCGGCGGAGGGTCCAGATACGCAGTATTTT; CDR3: CASKAAEGPDTQYF